This T cell receptor beta chain was sequenced during a study of T-cell reconstitution after alpha-beta-depleted transplantation in children. The V gene lost 2 bases and the J gene lost 0 bases, with 14 bases spanning the gap. Germline V gives CDR1 ENHRY, CDR2 SYGVKD. The CDR3 spans 16 residues. Unique molecular identifiers were built into the TCRbeta library. TCRdb re-derived calls from the PCR reads in MiXCR, one entry per CDR3 protein. In the table there are 240,000 or so distinct CDR3 sequences, more than 10% of which are singletons. This clonotype was detected ten times or more. This sequence originates from a human donor who donated a stem cell graft to a child with acute lymphoblastic leukemia. V is TRBV10-3 and J is TRBJ2-7; the D gene is possibly TRBD2 (6 bases). Sequences were derived from PBMCs from the stem cell graft donor, sampled from the stem cell graft. The CDR3 sequence is CAISEGGLERSYEQYF. CDR3 nucleotides: TGTGCCATCAGTGAGGGGGGACTTGAGCGCTCCTACGAGCAGTACTTC.